Listed below are T cell receptor beta chains from one sample, sequenced in a study of blood T cell repertoires in COVID-19. Sequencing was performed with immunoSEQ multiplex PCR; in TCRdb, only in-frame clones are kept and a portion is missing. Seen here are under 30,000 clones, approximately 83% observed once, and the top ten hold around 25%. Sequencing used peripheral blood. All receptors derive from a human donor in a cohort sampled during active COVID-19. CDR3s include the opening cysteine and the closing phenylalanine or tryptophan. D genes are given only for firm matches. Clone sizes are given selectively: once, few, many, or a class where the clone is expanded.

J: TRBJ2-1
D: TRBD2
V: TRBV11-2
size: once
DNA: TGTGCCAGCAGCTCTCTCGGGGGGGGCTCCTACAATGAGCAGTTCTTC
CDR3: CASSSLGGGSYNEQFF

J: TRBJ1-1
D: TRBD1
V: TRBV19
size: once
DNA: TGTGCCAGTAGTGGTCCGACAGGGTTTGGCACTGAAGCTTTCTTT
CDR3: CASSGPTGFGTEAFF

J: TRBJ1-6
D: -
V: TRBV27
size: -
DNA: TGTGCCAGCAGTTTTGGGAGGGGAGGAAATTCACCCCTCCACTTT
CDR3: CASSFGRGGNSPLHF

J: TRBJ2-1
D: -
V: TRBV19
size: -
DNA: TGTGCCAGTAGTCAAGCGGTGGATGAGCAGTTCTTC
CDR3: CASSQAVDEQFF

J: TRBJ1-5
D: -
V: TRBV12-3/TRBV12-4
size: -
DNA: TGTGCCAGCAGTTTAGTAGTTAATCAGCCCCAGCATTTT
CDR3: CASSLVVNQPQHF

J: TRBJ1-6
D: -
V: TRBV6-2/TRBV6-3
size: -
DNA: TGTGCCAGCAGTTACTGGCAAGATTTTTCACCCCTCCACTTT
CDR3: CASSYWQDFSPLHF

J: TRBJ2-3
D: TRBD1
V: TRBV2
size: -
DNA: TGTGCCAGCAGTCAGCTGGGGACAGCAGATACGCAGTATTTT
CDR3: CASSQLGTADTQYF

J: TRBJ1-2
D: -
V: TRBV18
size: once
DNA: TGTGCCAGCTCACCACCGCTCGGGAATAACTATGGCTACACCTTC
CDR3: CASSPPLGNNYGYTF

J: TRBJ2-1
D: -
V: TRBV28
size: -
DNA: TGTGCCAGCAGGATGGACAGATACAATGAGCAGTTCTTC
CDR3: CASRMDRYNEQFF

J: TRBJ2-1
D: TRBD1
V: TRBV27
size: -
DNA: TGTGCCAGCAGTTCGGCCAGGGGGCTCTACAATGAGCAGTTCTTC
CDR3: CASSSARGLYNEQFF

J: TRBJ2-1
D: -
V: TRBV6-1
size: -
DNA: TGTGCCAGCAGTGTGGAGGACGCGGGGACTTCCTACAATGAGCAGTTCTTC
CDR3: CASSVEDAGTSYNEQFF

J: TRBJ2-1
D: -
V: TRBV24-1
size: -
DNA: TGTGCCACCAGTGAGGAAAGACAGGCGAGCTCCTACAATGAGCAGTTCTTC
CDR3: CATSEERQASSYNEQFF

J: TRBJ2-1
D: -
V: TRBV6-2/TRBV6-3
size: -
DNA: TGTGCCAGCAGTTACCCAGACTATGAGCAGTTCTTC
CDR3: CASSYPDYEQFF

J: TRBJ1-5
D: -
V: TRBV11-3
size: -
DNA: TGTGCCAGCAGCTTAGACAGGGATCAGCCCCAGCATTTT
CDR3: CASSLDRDQPQHF

J: TRBJ2-1
D: -
V: TRBV20-1
size: few
DNA: TGCAGTGCTAGTACCTTAGCAACGGACAACTACAATGAGCAGTTCTTC
CDR3: CSASTLATDNYNEQFF

J: TRBJ2-1
D: TRBD1
V: TRBV6-9
size: -
DNA: TGTGCACCCCTGACAGGGGAAAAAGACAATGAGCAGTTCTTC
CDR3: CAPLTGEKDNEQFF

J: TRBJ2-4
D: TRBD1
V: TRBV18
size: -
DNA: TGTGCCAGCTCAACGGACAGGACCGGGGTCGGTTCAAGAGAGTACTTC
CDR3: CASSTDRTGVGSREYF

J: TRBJ1-1
D: TRBD1
V: TRBV5-6
size: -
DNA: TGTGCCAGCAGCCTACCACAGGGGCGCGGCGCTGAAGCTTTCTTT
CDR3: CASSLPQGRGAEAFF

J: TRBJ2-2
D: -
V: TRBV4-3
size: -
DNA: TGCGCCAGCAGCCCCAGCGCAACGGCCGGGGAGCTGTTTTTT
CDR3: CASSPSATAGELFF

J: TRBJ2-5
D: -
V: TRBV5-1
size: -
DNA: TGCGCCAGCAGCTACGGGACATCGGAAGAGACCCAGTACTTC
CDR3: CASSYGTSEETQYF

J: TRBJ2-7
D: -
V: TRBV4-1
size: -
DNA: TGCGCCAGCAGCCAAGGGTCAGACTACGAGCAGTACTTC
CDR3: CASSQGSDYEQYF

J: TRBJ2-2
D: TRBD2
V: TRBV4-3
size: -
DNA: TGCGCCAGCAGCCAAGATTTGTTTCCCCTAGCGGGTTCGCCCGGGGAGCTGTTTTTT
CDR3: CASSQDLFPLAGSPGELFF

J: TRBJ1-2
D: -
V: TRBV5-1
size: -
DNA: TGCGCCAGCAGCTTGGTAGGGGGTCGGGACTATGGCTACACCTTC
CDR3: CASSLVGGRDYGYTF

J: TRBJ2-1
D: -
V: TRBV28
size: -
DNA: TGTGCCAGCAGTTTACGCAACAGGGTATACAATGAGCAGTTCTTC
CDR3: CASSLRNRVYNEQFF

J: TRBJ2-7
D: -
V: TRBV5-4
size: -
DNA: TGTGCCAGCATGAACGGACCAGGAGGGGTAAGCAGTTCCTACGAGCAGTACTTC
CDR3: CASMNGPGGVSSSYEQYF

J: TRBJ1-5
D: TRBD1
V: TRBV28
size: few
DNA: TGTGCCAGCAGTTCGGGACAGGACAATCAGCCCCAGCATTTT
CDR3: CASSSGQDNQPQHF

J: TRBJ2-3
D: -
V: TRBV11-2
size: -
DNA: TGTGCCAGCAGCTTAGGATTCGGCAGGGATACGCAGTATTTT
CDR3: CASSLGFGRDTQYF

J: TRBJ1-3
D: -
V: TRBV4-3
size: -
DNA: TGCGCCAGCAGCCAACGTGGGGGGGCGGAAGGAAACACCATATATTTT
CDR3: CASSQRGGAEGNTIYF

J: TRBJ2-1
D: TRBD2
V: TRBV12-5
size: few
DNA: TGTGCTAGTGGTTGGACTAGCGGGAGTGATGAGCAGTTCTTC
CDR3: CASGWTSGSDEQFF